One and the same sample provided the 9 T cell receptor beta chains below, sequenced in a study of cytomegalovirus exposure and HLA in healthy donors. It was with 60 Vbeta and 13 Jbeta primers that the PCR ran. Repertoires were generated with immunoSEQ multiplex PCR, while TCRdb's copy carries only in-frame clones and drops some. Of more than 150,000 clones in the sample, 81% are singletons; the top ten hold less than 4.5%. Sequencing was done on a sample of PBMCs. These receptor sequences come from a man aged 50 or older in good health and CMV-seronegative.

This chain connects TRBV4-3 to TRBJ2-2; 9 bases line up with TRBD2. There are 16 residues in the CDR3. Losses at the gene ends were 3 bases for V and 5 bases for J; bases not matched to a gene: 7. Germline CDR1 LGHNA, CDR2 YSLEER. CDR3 region: CASSHPAGGGTGELFF. Here the CDR3 DNA reads TGCGCCAGCAGCCACCCTGCGGGGGGGGGTACCGGGGAGCTGTTTTTT.

The chain couples TRBV7-6 to TRBJ1-1, with D maybe TRBD1 (5 bases). V lost 5 bases and J 0 bases, leaving 13 bases between the germline ends. The CDR3 consists of 15 residues. CDR1 is SGHVS and CDR2 is FNYEAQ in the germline V gene. The CDR3 bases are TGTGCCAGCAGCCCGGGGGTAGGGGTGAACACTGAAGCTTTCTTT. Its protein product is CASSPGVGVNTEAFF.

V usage is TRBV5-1 and J usage is TRBJ2-3, with TRBD2 matching over 10 bases. The V segment lost 0 bases and the J segment 0 bases; nucleotides outside the gene matches: 7. CDR1 and CDR2 from the germline V gene are SGHRS and YFSETQ. This CDR3 spans 18 amino acids. The CDR3 region is CASSLGSGGASSTDTQYF. CDR3 sequence (DNA): TGCGCCAGCAGCTTGGGAAGCGGGGGGGCCTCTAGCACAGATACGCAGTATTTT.

V is TRBV9 and J is TRBJ2-7; D is perhaps TRBD1 (5 bases). The V gene lost 4 bases and the J gene lost 9 bases, with 20 bases spanning the gap. This CDR3 comprises 14 residues. The V gene's germline CDR1 is SGDLS and CDR2 YYNGEE. The CDR3 region has the DNA TGTGCCAGCAGCCCCCGTACAGCCAGCACAGGGCAGTACTTC. This gives the protein CASSPRTASTGQYF.

The genes are TRBV27 and TRBJ2-1, with D unclear. Germline assignment: CDR1 MNHEY and CDR2 SMNVEV (reference sequence). V was cut by 10 bases and J by 0 bases, with 13 bases left in between. This CDR3 contains 14 residues. The CDR3 spells CATKTPSSYNEQFF. CDR3 in DNA: TGTGCCACCAAGACACCAAGCTCCTACAATGAGCAGTTCTTC.

The V and J genes are TRBV19 and TRBJ1-5, with D possibly being TRBD1 (6 bases). Germline V CDR1 and CDR2: LNHDA, SQIVND (reference sequence). CDR3 length equals 15 residues. V lost 7 bases to trimming and J lost 0 bases, with 13 bases between them. The DNA of the CDR3 is TGTGCCAGTACCCCAAGACAGGATAGCAATCAGCCCCAGCATTTT. It encodes CASTPRQDSNQPQHF.

The rearrangement uses TRBV19 and TRBJ2-7; the D is unclear. CDR1 is LNHDA, CDR2 SQIVND, per germline (reference sequence). Trimming stripped 1 base from V and 1 base from J, with 5 bases between. The CDR3 sequence is 13 residues long. The CDR3 spells CASSIGLSYEQYF. As DNA, the CDR3 is TGTGCCAGTAGTATAGGGCTTTCCTACGAGCAGTACTTC.

This sequence joins TRBV9 and TRBJ1-1, with D maybe TRBD1 (5 bases). The CDR3 length is 16 residues. Germline-derived CDR1 and CDR2 are SGDLS and YYNGEE. V lost 0 bases, J lost 0 bases, and 12 bases lay in between. The CDR3 here is CASSVGAGIMNTEAFF. CDR3 sequence (DNA): TGTGCCAGCAGCGTAGGGGCAGGGATCATGAACACTGAAGCTTTCTTT.

This chain connects TRBV6-5 to TRBJ2-3; TRBD2 is a possible D gene (5 bases). Germline V gene lookup returns CDR1 MNHEY and CDR2 SVGAGI. Trimming shortened V by 0 bases and J by 2 bases, and 9 bases separated the two germline ends. This CDR3 has 15 amino acids. CDR3 sequence reads: CASSYSDGNTDTQYF. CDR3 nucleotides: TGTGCCAGCAGTTACTCGGACGGGAACACAGATACGCAGTATTTT.